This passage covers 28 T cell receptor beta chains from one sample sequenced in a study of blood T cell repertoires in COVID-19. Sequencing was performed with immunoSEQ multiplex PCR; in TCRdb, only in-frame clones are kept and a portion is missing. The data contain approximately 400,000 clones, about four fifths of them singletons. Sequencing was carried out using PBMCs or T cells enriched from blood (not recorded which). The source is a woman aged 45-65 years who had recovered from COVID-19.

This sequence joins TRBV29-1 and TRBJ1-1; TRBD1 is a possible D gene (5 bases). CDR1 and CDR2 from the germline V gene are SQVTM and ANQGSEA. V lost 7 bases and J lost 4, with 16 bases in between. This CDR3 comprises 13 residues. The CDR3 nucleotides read TGCAGCGCGGGACCCCTCAGGGCCACTGAAGCTTTCTTT. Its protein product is CSAGPLRATEAFF.

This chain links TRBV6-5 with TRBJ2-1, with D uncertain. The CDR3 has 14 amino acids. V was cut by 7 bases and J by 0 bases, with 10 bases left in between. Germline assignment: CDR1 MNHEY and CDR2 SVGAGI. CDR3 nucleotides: TGTGCCAGCACCTCTCGCAGCTCCTACAATGAGCAGTTCTTC. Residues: CASTSRSSYNEQFF.

The CDR3 sequence: CASSLISTGSNEKLFF. CDR3 in DNA: TGCGCCAGCAGCCTCATATCGACAGGCTCCAATGAAAAACTGTTTTTT. The chain links TRBV5-1 to TRBJ1-4; weak D call: TRBD1 (6 bases). Germline V gene data show CDR1 as SGHRS and CDR2 as YFSETQ. V was shortened by 4 bases and J by 5 bases, with 18 bases between the two germline ends. The CDR3 has 16 residues.

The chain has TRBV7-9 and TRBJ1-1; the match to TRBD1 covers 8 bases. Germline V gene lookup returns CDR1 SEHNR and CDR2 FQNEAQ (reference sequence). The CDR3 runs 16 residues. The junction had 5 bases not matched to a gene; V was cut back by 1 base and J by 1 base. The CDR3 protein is CASSLDGGQGNTEAFF. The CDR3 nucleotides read TGTGCCAGCAGCTTAGATGGTGGACAGGGGAACACTGAAGCTTTCTTT.

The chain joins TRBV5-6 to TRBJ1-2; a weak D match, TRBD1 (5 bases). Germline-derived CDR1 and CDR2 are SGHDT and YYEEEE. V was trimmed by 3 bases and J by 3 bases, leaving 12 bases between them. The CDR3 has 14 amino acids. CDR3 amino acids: CASSSRGLDYGYTF. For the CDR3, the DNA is TGTGCCAGCAGCTCTAGGGGTTTGGACTATGGCTACACCTTC.

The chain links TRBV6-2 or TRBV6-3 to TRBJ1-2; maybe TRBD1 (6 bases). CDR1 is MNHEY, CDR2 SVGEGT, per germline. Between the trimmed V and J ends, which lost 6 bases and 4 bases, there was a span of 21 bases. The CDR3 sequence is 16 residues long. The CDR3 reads CASSPPGTRGPYGYTF. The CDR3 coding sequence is TGTGCCAGCAGCCCCCCTGGGACCAGGGGTCCCTATGGCTACACCTTC.

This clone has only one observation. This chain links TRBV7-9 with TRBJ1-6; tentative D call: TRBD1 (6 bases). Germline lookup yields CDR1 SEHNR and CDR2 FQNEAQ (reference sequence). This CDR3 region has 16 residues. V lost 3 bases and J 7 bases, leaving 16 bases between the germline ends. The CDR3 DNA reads TGTGCCAGCAGCTTGAGGGCCACAGGGACGAATTCACCCCTCCACTTT. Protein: CASSLRATGTNSPLHF.

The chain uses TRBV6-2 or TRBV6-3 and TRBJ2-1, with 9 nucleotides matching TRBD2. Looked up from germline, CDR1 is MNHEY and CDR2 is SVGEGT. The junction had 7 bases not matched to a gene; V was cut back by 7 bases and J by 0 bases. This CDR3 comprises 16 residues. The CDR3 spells CASTPRTSDSYNEQFF. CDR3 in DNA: TGTGCCAGCACCCCCCGGACTAGCGACTCCTACAATGAGCAGTTCTTC.

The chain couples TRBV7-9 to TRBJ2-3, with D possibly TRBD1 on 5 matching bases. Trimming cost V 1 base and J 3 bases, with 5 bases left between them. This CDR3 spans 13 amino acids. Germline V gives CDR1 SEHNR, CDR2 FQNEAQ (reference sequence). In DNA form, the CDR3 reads TGTGCCAGCAGCTTAGGACAGACAGATACGCAGTATTTT. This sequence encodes CASSLGQTDTQYF. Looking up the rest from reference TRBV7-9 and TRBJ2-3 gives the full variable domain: DTGVSQNPRHKITKRGQNVTFRCDPISEHNRLYWYRQTLGQGPEFLTYFQNEAQLEKSRLLSDRFSAERPKGSFSTLEIQRTEQGDSAMYLCASSLGQTDTQYFGPGTRLTVL.

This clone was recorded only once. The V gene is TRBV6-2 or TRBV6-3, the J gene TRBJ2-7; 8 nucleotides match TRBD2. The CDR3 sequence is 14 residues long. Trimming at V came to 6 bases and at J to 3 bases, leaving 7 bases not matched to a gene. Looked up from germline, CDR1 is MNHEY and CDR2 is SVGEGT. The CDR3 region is CASSESGSLYEQYF. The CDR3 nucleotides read TGTGCCAGCAGCGAAAGCGGGAGTCTCTACGAGCAGTACTTC.

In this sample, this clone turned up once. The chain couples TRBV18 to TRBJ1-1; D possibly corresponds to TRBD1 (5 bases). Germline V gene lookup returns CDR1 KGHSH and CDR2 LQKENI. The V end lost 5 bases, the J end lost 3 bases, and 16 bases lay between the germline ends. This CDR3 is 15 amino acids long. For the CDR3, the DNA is TGTGCCAGCTCAAACCAGGGAGGGCATCACACTGAAGCTTTCTTT. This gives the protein CASSNQGGHHTEAFF.

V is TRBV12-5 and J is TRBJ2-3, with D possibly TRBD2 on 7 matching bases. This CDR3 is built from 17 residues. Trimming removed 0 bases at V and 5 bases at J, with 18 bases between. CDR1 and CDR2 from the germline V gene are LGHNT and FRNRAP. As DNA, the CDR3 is TGTGCTAGTGGTTTGGTAATACAGGTGGGGGGGCAAGATACGCAGTATTTT. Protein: CASGLVIQVGGQDTQYF.

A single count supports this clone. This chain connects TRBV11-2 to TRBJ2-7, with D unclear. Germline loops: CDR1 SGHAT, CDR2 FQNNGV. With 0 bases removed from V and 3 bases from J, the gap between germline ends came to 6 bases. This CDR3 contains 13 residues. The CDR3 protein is CASSLDGLYEQYF. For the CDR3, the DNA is TGTGCCAGCAGCTTAGATGGCCTCTACGAGCAGTACTTC.

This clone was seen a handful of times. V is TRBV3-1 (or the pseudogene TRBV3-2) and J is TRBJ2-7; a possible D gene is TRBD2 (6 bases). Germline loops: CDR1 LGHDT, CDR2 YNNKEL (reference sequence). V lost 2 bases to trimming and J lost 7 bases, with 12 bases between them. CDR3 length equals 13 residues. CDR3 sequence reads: CASSQSTGREQYF. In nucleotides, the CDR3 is TGTGCCAGCAGCCAATCGACGGGGAGGGAGCAGTACTTC.

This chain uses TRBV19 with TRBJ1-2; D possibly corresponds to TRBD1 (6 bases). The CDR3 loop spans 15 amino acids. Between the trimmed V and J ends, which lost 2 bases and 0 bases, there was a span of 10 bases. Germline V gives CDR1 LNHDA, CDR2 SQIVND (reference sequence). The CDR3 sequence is CASSISRTANYGYTF. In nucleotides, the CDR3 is TGTGCCAGTAGTATATCACGGACAGCTAACTATGGCTACACCTTC.

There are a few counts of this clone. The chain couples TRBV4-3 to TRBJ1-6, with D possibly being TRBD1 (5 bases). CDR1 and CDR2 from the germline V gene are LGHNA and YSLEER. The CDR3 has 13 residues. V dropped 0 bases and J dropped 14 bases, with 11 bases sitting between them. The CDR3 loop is CASSQDQGKSLHF. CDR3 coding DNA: TGCGCCAGCAGCCAAGATCAGGGAAAATCCCTCCACTTT.

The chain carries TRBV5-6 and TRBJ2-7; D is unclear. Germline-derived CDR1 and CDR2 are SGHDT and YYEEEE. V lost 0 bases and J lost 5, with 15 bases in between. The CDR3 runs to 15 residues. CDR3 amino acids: CASSLVVGVTNEQYF. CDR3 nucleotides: TGTGCCAGCAGCTTGGTAGTTGGAGTAACGAACGAGCAGTACTTC. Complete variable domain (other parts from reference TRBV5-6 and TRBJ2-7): DAGVTQSPTHLIKTRGQQVTLRCSPKSGHDTVSWYQQALGQGPQFIFQYYEEEERQRGNFPDRFSGHQFPNYSSELNVNALLLGDSALYLCASSLVVGVTNEQYFGPGTRLTVT.

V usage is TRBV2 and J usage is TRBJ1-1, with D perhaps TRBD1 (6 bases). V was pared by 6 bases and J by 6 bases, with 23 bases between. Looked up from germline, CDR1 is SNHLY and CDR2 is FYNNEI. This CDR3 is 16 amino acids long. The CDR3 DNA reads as TGTGCCAGCAGGGATTACACCTCCACCAGGGGCGCTGAAGCTTTCTTT. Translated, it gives CASRDYTSTRGAEAFF.

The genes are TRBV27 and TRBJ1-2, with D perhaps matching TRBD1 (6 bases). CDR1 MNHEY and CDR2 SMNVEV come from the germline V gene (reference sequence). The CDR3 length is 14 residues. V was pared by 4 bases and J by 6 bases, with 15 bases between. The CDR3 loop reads CASSSRQEIDGYTF. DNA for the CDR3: TGTGCCAGCAGTTCGAGACAGGAAATCGATGGCTACACCTTC.

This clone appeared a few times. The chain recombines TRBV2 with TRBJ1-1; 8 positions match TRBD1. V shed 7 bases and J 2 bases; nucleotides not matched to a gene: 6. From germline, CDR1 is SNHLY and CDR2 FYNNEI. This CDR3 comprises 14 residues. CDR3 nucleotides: TGTGCCAGCAATCCGGGACAGGCAAACACTGAAGCTTTCTTT. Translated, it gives CASNPGQANTEAFF.

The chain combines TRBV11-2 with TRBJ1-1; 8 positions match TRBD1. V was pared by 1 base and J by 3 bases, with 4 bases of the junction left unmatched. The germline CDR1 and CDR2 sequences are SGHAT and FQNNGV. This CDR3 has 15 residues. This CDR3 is CASSLVGTGYTEAFF. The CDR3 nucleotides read TGTGCCAGCAGCTTAGTCGGGACAGGCTACACTGAAGCTTTCTTT.

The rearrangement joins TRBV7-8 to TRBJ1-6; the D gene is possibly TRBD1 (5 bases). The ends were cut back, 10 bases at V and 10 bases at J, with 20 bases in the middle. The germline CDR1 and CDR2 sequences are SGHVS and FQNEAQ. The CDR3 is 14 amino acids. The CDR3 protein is CATSAQGGSSPLHF. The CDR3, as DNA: TGTGCCACTTCGGCGCAGGGCGGTTCCTCACCCCTCCACTTT.

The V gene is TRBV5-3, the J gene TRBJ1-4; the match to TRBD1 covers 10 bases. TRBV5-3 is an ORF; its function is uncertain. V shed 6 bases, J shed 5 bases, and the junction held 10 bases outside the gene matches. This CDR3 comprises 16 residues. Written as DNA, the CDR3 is TGTGCCAGAAACAGGGACAGGGGCTGTTCCAATGAAAAACTGTTTTTT. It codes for CARNRDRGCSNEKLFF.

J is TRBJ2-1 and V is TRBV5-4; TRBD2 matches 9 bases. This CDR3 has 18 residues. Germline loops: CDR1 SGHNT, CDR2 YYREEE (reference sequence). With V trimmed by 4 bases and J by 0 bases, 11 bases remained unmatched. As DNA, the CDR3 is TGTGCCAGCAGCGTCCTAGCTAGCGGGGATAGCTCCTACAATGAGCAGTTCTTC. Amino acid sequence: CASSVLASGDSSYNEQFF. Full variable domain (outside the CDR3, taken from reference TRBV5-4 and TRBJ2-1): ETGVTQSPTHLIKTRGQQVTLRCSSQSGHNTVSWYQQALGQGPQFIFQYYREEENGRGNFPPRFSGLQFPNYSSELNVNALELDDSALYLCASSVLASGDSSYNEQFFGPGTRLTVL.

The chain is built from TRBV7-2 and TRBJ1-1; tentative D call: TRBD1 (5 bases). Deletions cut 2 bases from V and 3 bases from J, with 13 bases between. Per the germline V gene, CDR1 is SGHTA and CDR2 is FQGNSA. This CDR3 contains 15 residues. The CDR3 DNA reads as TGTGCCAGCAGCTTATGGGGGGTCATGGACACTGAAGCTTTCTTT. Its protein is CASSLWGVMDTEAFF.

CDR3 sequence reads: CASSLNGHSPQHF. The DNA for the CDR3 is TGTGCCAGCAGCCTTAACGGACATTCGCCCCAGCATTTT. The gene calls are TRBV7-3 and TRBJ1-5; possibly TRBD1 for D (5 bases). Germline V CDR1 and CDR2: SGHTA, FQGTGA. The V and J ends lost 5 bases and 9 bases respectively, with 14 bases between them. CDR3 length: 13 amino acids.

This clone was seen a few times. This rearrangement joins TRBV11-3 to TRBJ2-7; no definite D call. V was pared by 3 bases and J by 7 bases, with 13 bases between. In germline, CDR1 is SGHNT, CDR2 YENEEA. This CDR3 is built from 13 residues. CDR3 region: CASSLGYSLEQYF. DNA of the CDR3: TGTGCCAGCAGCTTGGGCTACTCTTTGGAGCAGTACTTC.

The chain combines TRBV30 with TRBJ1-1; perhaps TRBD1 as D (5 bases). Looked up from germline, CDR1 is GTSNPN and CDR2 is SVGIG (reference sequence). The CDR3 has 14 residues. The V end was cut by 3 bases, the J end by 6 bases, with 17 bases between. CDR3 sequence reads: CAWRRSDTGAEAFF. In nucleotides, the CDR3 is TGTGCCTGGAGAAGATCGGACACCGGTGCTGAAGCTTTCTTT.